The present entry profiles one T cell receptor beta chain with its context. Its antigen remains undetermined. It has no much larger one-base neighbor in the sample; base qualities were not kept. The CDR3 starts with the cysteine, ends with the phenylalanine, and has 20 residues. The kept DNA is CDR3 alone, 60 bases in frame from the first base. TCRbeta CDR3 regions were amplified from genomic DNA using the immunoSEQ Assay, a bias-controlled multiplex PCR. The authors processed their data as follows. Nucleated cell counts per sample were estimated from amplification of reference gene primers within the assay. To quantify the absolute abundance of each unique TCRbeta CDR3 rearrangement, sequence reads were collapsed and filtered. For each sample, productive Simpson clonality was calculated as the square root of Simpson's diversity index over productive rearrangements. This is the immuneACCESS table as TCRdb keeps it, with only in-frame sequences that have V and J called. A part of the clones is gone; compared with another copy, unresolved V genes explain less than half, and the rest is unexplained. The V and J calls and clone size are taken from that table; D and trimming were inferred from the DNA. In all, the sample holds more than 85,000 clones, and more than 75% of those were seen once. Jointly, the top ten make up around 9.8% of the sample.

Whole blood was collected in K2EDTA tubes by collaborating institutions according to the institutions' own protocols. For TCRbeta analysis, collaborator samples were shipped as frozen whole blood, as isolated PBMCs, or as DNA extracted from either sample type. These data belong to a study of blood T cell repertoires in COVID-19 (dated by TCRdb to 2019 to 2021). With respect to the entire study: Samples from collaborators originated in the United States, Italy and Spain and spanned both the acute and convalescent phases of COVID-19. The prospective study material was composed of cDNA or gDNA derived from T cells, B-cell-depleted T cells, or PBMCs. Subjects who had been exposed to COVID-19, were actively infected with it, or had recovered from it provided the deeply sampled blood TCRbeta repertoires that made up the dataset. The repertoires were made available in a free public database intended to serve as a resource for research on the immune response to SARS-CoV-2. Samples came from the ongoing ImmuneRACE study (first 160 participants) plus 1,254 subjects from 6 global collaborators. A de-identified subject ID, COVID-19 status, age in years and sex were almost always included in the sample metadata. Where available, HLA class I and class II types were taken from metadata supplied by the sample provider and were not determined by assay-based typing.

The paper's findings and limits, for the study overall: The quantity of clinical and demographic metadata differed by source and by participant and was supplied without curation.

This receptor was identified in a man aged 55 to 70 with active or convalescent COVID-19. The rearranged chain carries TRBV1 and TRBJ2-2; TRBD2 is the table's D call and was not checked against the DNA. TRBV1 is noted as a pseudogene. Specimen: peripheral blood. The nucleotide sequence reads TGCACCAGCAGCCAAGAGGGGAGCGGGCGGGCTATCGCGAACACCGGGGAGCTGTTTTTT. It encodes CTSSQEGSGRAIANTGELFF.